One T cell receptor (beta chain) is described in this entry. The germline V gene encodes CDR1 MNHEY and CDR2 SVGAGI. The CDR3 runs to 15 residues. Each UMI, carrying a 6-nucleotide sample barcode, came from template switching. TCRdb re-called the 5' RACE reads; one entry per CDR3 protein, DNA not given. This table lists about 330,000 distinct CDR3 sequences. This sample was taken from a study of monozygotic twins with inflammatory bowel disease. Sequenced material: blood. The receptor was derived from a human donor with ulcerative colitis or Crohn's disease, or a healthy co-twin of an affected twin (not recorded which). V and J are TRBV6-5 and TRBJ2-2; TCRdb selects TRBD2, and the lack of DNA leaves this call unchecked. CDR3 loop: CASSYERESTGELFF.